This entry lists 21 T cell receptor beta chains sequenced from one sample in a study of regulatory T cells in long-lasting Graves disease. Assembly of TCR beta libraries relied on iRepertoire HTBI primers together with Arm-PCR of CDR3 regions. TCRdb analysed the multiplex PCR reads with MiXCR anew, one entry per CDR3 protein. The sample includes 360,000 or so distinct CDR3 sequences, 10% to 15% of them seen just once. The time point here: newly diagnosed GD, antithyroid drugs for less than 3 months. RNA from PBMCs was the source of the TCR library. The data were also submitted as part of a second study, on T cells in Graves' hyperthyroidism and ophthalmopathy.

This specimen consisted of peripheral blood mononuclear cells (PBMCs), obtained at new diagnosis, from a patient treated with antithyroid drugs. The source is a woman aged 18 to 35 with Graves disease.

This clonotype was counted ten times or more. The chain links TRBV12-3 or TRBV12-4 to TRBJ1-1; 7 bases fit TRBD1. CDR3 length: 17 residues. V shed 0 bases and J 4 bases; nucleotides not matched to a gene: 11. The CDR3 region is CASSLAHVWDSSTEAFF. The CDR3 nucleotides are TGTGCCAGCAGTTTAGCGCATGTGTGGGACAGCAGCACTGAAGCTTTCTTT.

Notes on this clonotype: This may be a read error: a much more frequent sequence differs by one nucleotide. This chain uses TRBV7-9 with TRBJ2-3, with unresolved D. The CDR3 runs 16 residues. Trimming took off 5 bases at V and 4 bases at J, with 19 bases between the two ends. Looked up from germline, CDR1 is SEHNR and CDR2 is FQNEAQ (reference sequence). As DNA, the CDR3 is TGTGCCAGCAGCCATGGACCCCGAGTCCAGGCAGATACGCAGTATTTT. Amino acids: CASSHGPRVQADTQYF.

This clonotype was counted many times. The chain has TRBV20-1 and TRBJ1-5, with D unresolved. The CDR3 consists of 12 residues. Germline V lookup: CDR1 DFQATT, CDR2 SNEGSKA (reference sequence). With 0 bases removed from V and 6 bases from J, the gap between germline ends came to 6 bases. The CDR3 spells CSARESAQPQHF. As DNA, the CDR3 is TGCAGTGCTAGAGAGAGCGCTCAGCCCCAGCATTTT.

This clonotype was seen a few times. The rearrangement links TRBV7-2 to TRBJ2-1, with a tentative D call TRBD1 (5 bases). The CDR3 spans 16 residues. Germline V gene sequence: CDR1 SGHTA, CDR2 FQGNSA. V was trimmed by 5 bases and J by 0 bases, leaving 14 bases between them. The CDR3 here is CASSAKRQSSYNEQFF. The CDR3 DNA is TGTGCCAGCAGCGCAAAAAGACAGAGCTCCTACAATGAGCAGTTCTTC.

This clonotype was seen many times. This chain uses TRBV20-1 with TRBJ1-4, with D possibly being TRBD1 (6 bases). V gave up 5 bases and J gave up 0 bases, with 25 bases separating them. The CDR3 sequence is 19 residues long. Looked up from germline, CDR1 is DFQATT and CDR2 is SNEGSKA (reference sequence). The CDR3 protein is CSAFSATGIPSATNEKLFF. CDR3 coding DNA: TGCAGTGCTTTCAGCGCTACAGGGATACCAAGTGCAACTAATGAAAAACTGTTTTTT.

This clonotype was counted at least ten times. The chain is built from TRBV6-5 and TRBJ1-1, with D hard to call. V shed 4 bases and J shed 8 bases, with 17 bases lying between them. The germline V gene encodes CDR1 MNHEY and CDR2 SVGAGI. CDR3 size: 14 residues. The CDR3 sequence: CASSSVEDGREAFF. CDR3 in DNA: TGTGCCAGCAGTTCCGTAGAGGATGGACGGGAAGCTTTCTTT.

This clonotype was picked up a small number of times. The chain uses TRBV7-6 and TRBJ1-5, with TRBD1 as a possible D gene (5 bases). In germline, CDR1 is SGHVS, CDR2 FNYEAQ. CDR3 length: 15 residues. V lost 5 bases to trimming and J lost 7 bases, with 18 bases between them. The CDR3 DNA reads TGTGCCAGCAGCCCCCAAAGGGCCGGGGGACAGCCCCAGCATTTT. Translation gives CASSPQRAGGQPQHF.

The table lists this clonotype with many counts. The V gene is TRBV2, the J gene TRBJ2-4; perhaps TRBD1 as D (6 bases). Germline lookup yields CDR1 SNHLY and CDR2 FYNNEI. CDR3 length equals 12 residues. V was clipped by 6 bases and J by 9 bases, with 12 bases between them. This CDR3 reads CASRDSQRIQYF. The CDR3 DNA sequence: TGTGCCAGCAGGGACAGCCAACGCATTCAGTACTTC. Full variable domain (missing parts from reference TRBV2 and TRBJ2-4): EPEVTQTPSHQVTQMGQEVILRCVPISNHLYFYWYRQILGQKVEFLVSFYNNEISEKSEIFDDQFSVERPDGSNFTLKIRSTKLEDSAMYFCASRDSQRIQYFGAGTRLSVL.

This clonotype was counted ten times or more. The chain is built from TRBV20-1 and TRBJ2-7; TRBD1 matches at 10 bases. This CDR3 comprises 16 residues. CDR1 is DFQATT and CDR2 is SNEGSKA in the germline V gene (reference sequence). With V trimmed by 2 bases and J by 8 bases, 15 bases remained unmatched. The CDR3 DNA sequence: TGCAGTGCTAGAACCCACCCGGGACAGGGGAATACGAAGCAGTACTTC. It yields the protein CSARTHPGQGNTKQYF.

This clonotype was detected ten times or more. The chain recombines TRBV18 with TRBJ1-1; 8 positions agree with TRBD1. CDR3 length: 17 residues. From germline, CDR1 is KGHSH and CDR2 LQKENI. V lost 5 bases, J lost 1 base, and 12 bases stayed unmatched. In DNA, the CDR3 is TGTGCCAGCTCATCACGCCGGACAGGGTCTGCGAACACTGAAGCTTTCTTT. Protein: CASSSRRTGSANTEAFF.

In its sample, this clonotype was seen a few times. The CDR3 reads CASSLGTGSATNEKLFF. The CDR3 DNA is TGTGCCAGCAGCTTGGGGACCGGCTCGGCAACTAATGAAAAACTGTTTTTT. This chain uses TRBV5-4 with TRBJ1-4; D is unresolved. The CDR3 covers 17 residues. Germline V lookup: CDR1 SGHNT, CDR2 YYREEE (reference sequence). The germline V and J ends were trimmed by 0 bases and 0 bases, with 12 bases remaining between them.

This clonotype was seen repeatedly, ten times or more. CDR3 sequence reads: CAISEHGLAGRNEQFF. The CDR3 DNA reads TGTGCCATCAGTGAGCATGGACTAGCGGGGCGCAATGAGCAGTTCTTC. This sequence joins TRBV10-3 and TRBJ2-1; TRBD2 matches at 12 bases. This CDR3 has 16 residues. Trimming cost V 2 bases and J 6 bases; bases outside gene matches: 5. Germline V gene lookup returns CDR1 ENHRY and CDR2 SYGVKD.

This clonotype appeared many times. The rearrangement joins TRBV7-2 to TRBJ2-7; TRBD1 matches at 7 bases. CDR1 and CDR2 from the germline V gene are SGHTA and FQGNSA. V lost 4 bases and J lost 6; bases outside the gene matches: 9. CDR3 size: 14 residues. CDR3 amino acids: CASSWIGTDCEQYF. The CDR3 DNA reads TGTGCCAGCAGCTGGATCGGGACAGACTGCGAGCAGTACTTC.

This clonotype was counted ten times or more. The CDR3 sequence: CASSPGRTGKYGYTF. In nucleotides, the CDR3 is TGCGCCAGCAGCCCGGGGCGGACAGGGAAGTATGGCTACACCTTC. The gene calls are TRBV4-3 and TRBJ1-2; TRBD1 aligns across 8 bases. The CDR3 runs to 15 residues. Trimming removed 4 bases from V and 5 bases from J; junction bases left unmatched: 9. The germline V gene has CDR1 LGHNA and CDR2 YSLEER.

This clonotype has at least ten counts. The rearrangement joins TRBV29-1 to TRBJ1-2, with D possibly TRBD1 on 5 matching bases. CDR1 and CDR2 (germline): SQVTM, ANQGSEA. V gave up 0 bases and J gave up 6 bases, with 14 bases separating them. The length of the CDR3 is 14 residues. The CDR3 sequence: CSVEDLGLQHGYTF. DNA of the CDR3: TGCAGCGTTGAAGATCTGGGACTACAACATGGCTACACCTTC.

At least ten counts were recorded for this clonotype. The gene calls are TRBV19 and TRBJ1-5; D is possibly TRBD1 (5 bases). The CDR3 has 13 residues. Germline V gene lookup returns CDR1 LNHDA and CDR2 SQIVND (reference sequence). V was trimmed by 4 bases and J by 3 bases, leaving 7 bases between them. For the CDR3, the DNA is TGTGCCAGTAGTAGGGGGAACAATCAGCCCCAGCATTTT. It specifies CASSRGNNQPQHF.

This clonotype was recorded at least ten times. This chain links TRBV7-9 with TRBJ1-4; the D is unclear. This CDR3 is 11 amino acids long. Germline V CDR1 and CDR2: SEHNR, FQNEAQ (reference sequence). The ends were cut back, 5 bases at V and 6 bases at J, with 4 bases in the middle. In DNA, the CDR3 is TGTGCCAGCAGCCCCGATGAAAAACTGTTTTTT. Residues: CASSPDEKLFF.

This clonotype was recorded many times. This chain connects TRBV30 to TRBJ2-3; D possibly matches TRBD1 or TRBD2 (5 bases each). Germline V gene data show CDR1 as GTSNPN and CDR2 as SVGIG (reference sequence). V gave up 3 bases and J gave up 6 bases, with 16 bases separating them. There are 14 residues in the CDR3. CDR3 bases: TGTGCCTGGAGGCCCCCGGGACGGGTCGATACGCAGTATTTT. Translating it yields CAWRPPGRVDTQYF.

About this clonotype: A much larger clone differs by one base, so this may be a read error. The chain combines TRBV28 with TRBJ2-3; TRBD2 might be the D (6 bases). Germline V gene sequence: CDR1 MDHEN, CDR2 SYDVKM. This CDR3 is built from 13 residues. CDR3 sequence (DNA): TGTGCCGGCAGGCAGAGGAGGGCAGATACGCAGTATTTT. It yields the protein CAGRQRRADTQYF.

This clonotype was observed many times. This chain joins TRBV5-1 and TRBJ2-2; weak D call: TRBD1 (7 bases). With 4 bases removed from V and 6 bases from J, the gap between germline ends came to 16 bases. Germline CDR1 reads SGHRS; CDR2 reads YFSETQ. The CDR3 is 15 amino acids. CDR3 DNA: TGCGCCAGCAGCCCCTATGGAGGGGGCGCCGGGGAGCTGTTTTTT. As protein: CASSPYGGGAGELFF.

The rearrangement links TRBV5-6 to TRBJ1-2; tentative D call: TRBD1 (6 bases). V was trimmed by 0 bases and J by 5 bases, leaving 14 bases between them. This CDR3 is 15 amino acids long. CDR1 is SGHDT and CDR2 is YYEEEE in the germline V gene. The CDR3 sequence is CASSLVTGVRYGYTF. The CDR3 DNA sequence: TGTGCCAGCAGCTTGGTGACAGGTGTTAGATATGGCTACACCTTC.